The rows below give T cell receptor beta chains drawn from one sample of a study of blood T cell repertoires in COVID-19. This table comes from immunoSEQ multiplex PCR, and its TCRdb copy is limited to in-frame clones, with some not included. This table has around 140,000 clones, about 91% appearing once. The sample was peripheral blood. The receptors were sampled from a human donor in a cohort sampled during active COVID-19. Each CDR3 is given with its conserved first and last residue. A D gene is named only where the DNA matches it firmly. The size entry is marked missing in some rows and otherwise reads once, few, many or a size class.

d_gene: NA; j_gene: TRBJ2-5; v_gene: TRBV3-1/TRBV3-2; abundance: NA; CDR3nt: TGTGCCAGCAGCCAAGTCGTCGAGGGTAGGGGGGAGACCCAGTACTTC; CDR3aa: CASSQVVEGRGETQYF
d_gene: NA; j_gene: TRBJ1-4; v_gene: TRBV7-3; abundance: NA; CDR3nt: TGTGCCAGCAGCCGCCTCGGGGGGACTTCCGCTGAAAAACTGTTTTTT; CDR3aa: CASSRLGGTSAEKLFF
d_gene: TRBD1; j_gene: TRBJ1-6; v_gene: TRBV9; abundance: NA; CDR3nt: TGTGCCAGCGCTTCCGGGACAGGCTATTATAATTCACCCCTCCACTTT; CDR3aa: CASASGTGYYNSPLHF
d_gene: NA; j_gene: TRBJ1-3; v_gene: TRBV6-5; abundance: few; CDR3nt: TGTGCCAGCAGTTCACGGAGCTCTGGAAACACCATATATTTT; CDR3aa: CASSSRSSGNTIYF
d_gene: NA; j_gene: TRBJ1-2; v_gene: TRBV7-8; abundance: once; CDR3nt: TGTGCCAGCAGCTTAGACAGGGTCTACGACTATGGCTACACCTTC; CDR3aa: CASSLDRVYDYGYTF
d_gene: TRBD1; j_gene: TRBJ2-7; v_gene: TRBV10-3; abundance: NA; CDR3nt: TGTGCCACGGCAGGGGGCAGTAGCGACGAGCAGTACTTC; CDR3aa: CATAGGSSDEQYF
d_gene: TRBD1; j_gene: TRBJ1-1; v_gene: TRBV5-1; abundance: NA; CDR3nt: TGCGCCAGCAGCTGGGACAGGGATACTGAAGCTTTCTTT; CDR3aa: CASSWDRDTEAFF
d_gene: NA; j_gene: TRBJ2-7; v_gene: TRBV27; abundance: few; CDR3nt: TGTGCCAGCAGTATTACAGGGAGAGAGCAGTACTTC; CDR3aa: CASSITGREQYF
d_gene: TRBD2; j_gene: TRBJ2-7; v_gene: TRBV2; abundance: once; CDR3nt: TGTGCCAGCAGTGAACAGCTAGCGGGGGCAGGGGAGCAGTACTTC; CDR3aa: CASSEQLAGAGEQYF
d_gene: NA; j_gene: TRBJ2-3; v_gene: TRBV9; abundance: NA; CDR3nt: TGTGCCAGCAGCGTAGAGGGGGATACGCAGTATTTT; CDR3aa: CASSVEGDTQYF
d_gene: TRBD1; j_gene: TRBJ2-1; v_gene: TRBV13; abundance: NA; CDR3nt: TGTGCCAGCAGCTTAGGGGGGCGGACAGGAGACAATGAGCAGTTCTTC; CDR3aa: CASSLGGRTGDNEQFF
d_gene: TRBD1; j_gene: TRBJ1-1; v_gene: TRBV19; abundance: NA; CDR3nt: TGTGCCAGTTCGACAGGGGGAATTGTCAAGGCTGAAGCTTTCTTT; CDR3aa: CASSTGGIVKAEAFF
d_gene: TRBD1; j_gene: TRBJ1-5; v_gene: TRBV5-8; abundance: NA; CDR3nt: TGTGCCAGCAGCTTACAGGGGGCTGAGGGACAGCCCCAGCATTTT; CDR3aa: CASSLQGAEGQPQHF
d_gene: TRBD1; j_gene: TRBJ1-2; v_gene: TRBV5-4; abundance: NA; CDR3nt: TGTGCCAGCAGTTCCTGGGACAGGGGGAGAGGCTACACCTTC; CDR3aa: CASSSWDRGRGYTF
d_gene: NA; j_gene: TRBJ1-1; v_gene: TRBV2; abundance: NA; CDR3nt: TGTGCCAGCACCCTACAGCCCCTGAACACTGAAGCTTTCTTT; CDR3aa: CASTLQPLNTEAFF
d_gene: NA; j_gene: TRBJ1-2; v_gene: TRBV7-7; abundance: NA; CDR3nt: TGTGCTAGCAGCTTCGAGTTCGGGAGACAGTTGAATGGCTACACCTTC; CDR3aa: CASSFEFGRQLNGYTF
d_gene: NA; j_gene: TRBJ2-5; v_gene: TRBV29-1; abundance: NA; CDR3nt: TGCAGCGTGGGGGGTCCCGAAGAGACCCAGTACTTC; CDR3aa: CSVGGPEETQYF
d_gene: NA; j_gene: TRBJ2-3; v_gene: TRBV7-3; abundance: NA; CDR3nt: TGTGCCAGCAGCTTAAGAGCCAGCACAGATACGCAGTATTTT; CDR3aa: CASSLRASTDTQYF
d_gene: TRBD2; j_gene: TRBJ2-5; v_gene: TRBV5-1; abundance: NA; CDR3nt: TGCGCCAGCAGCCCGACTAGCGGGGGAGGTGAGACCCAGTACTTC; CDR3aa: CASSPTSGGGETQYF
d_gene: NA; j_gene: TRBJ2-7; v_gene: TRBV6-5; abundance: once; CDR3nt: TGTGCCAGCAGTTACGAGGCAGGGGGGTCCTACGAGCAGTACTTC; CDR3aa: CASSYEAGGSYEQYF
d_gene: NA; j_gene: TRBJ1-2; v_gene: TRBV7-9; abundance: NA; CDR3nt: TGTGCCAGCAGCTTAGTTGGGCCTAACTATGGCTACACCTTC; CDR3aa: CASSLVGPNYGYTF
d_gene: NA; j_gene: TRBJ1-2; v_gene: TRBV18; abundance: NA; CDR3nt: TGTGCCAGCTCACCACAACAGGGAGATGGCTACACCTTC; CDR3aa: CASSPQQGDGYTF
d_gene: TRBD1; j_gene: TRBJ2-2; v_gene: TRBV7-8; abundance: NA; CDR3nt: TGTGCCAGCAGCTCAGCGGGACAGGGATTACACACCGGGGAGCTGTTTTTT; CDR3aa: CASSSAGQGLHTGELFF
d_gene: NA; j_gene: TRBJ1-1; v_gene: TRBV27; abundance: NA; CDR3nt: TGTGCCAGCAGTTTAATGGGGGGCACTGAAGCTTTCTTT; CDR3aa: CASSLMGGTEAFF
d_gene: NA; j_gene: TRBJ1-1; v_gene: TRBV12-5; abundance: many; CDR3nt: TGTGCTAGTGGTTTACAGGGGAACACTGAAGCTTTCTTT; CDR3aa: CASGLQGNTEAFF
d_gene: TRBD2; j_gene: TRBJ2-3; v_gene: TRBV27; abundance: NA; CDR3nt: TGTGCCAGCAGTCCCGGCCTAGCGGGGGGGCCAGATACGCAGTATTTT; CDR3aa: CASSPGLAGGPDTQYF
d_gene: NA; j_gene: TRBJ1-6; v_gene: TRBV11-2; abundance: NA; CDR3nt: TGTGCCAGCAGATTCGGACACGGTAGTAATTCACCCCTCCACTTT; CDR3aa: CASRFGHGSNSPLHF
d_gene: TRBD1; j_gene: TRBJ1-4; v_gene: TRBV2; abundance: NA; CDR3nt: TGTGCCAGCAGAATTTCCGGGACAGCTAATGAAAAACTGTTTTTT; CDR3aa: CASRISGTANEKLFF
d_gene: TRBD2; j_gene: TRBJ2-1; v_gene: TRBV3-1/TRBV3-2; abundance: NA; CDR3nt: TGTGCCAGCAGCCCCCGGACTAGCGGGGGGGATGTTAGGCCCTACAATGAGCAGTTCTTC; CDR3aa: CASSPRTSGGDVRPYNEQFF
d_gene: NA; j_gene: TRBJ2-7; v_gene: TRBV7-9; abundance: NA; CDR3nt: TGTGCCAGCAGCTCTACGGACAACCTCTACGAGCAGTACTTC; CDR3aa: CASSSTDNLYEQYF
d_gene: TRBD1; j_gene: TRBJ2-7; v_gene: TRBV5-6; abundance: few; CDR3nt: TGTGCCAGCAGCTTGGGACAGGGCCCCTACGAGCAGTACTTC; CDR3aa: CASSLGQGPYEQYF
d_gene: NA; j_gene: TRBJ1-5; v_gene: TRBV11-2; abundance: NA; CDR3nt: TGTGCCAGCAGCTTAACGCAGGGCGGTCAGCCCCAGCATTTT; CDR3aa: CASSLTQGGQPQHF
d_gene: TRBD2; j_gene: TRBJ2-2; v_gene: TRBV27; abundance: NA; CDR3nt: TGTGCCAGCAGTTTATTCCCAGGGGCGGCTAGCGGGGGGCCAACCGGCGGGGAGCTGTTTTTT; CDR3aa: CASSLFPGAASGGPTGGELFF
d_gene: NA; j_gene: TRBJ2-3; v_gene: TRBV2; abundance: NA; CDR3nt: TGTGCCAGCAGTCCACCGGGCACAGATACGCAGTATTTT; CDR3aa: CASSPPGTDTQYF
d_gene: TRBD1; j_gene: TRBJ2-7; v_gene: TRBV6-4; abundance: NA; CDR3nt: TGTGCCAGAAAACAGGGGGAGTCCCCCAGTTTATACGAGCAGTACTTC; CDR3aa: CARKQGESPSLYEQYF
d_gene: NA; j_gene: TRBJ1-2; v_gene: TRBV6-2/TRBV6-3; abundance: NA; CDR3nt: TGTGCCAGCAGTTACTCGGGCAGGGCCTATGGCTACACCTTC; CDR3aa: CASSYSGRAYGYTF
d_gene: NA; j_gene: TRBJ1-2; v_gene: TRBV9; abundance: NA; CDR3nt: TGTGCCAGCAGCGTAGATGGTCTCGGGGGGTTTGGTGGCTACACCTTC; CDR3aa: CASSVDGLGGFGGYTF
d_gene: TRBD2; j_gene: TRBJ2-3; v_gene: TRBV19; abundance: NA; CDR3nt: TGTGCCAGTAGTATCCACGGGGGGTCCTATAACACAGATACGCAGTATTTT; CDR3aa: CASSIHGGSYNTDTQYF
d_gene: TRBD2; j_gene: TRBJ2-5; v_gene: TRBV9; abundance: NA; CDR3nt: TGTGCCAGCAGCGTAGGGACTAGCGTACAAGAGACCCAGTACTTC; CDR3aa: CASSVGTSVQETQYF
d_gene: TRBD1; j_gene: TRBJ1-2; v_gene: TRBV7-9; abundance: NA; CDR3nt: TGTGCCAGCAGCTTCAGGGGGGCTCCCTATGGCTACACCTTC; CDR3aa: CASSFRGAPYGYTF
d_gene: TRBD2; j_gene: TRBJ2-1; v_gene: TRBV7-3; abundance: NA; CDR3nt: TGTGCCAGCAGCTCGGGACTAGCCAATGAGCAGTTCTTC; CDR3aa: CASSSGLANEQFF